What follows are 29 T cell receptor beta chains derived from one specimen sequenced in a study of early T cells in non-severe SARS-CoV-2 infection. TCRdb reprocessed the 5' RACE reads via MiXCR and lists one record per CDR3 protein. The table lists about 62,000 distinct CDR3 sequences, approximately 9.3% of them singletons. The sequencing sample was made of whole blood. These receptors were obtained from an adult who was a healthcare worker with PCR-confirmed SARS-CoV-2 infection or an uninfected control (not recorded which).

Only a few counts were recorded for this clonotype. The chain has TRBV20-1 and TRBJ2-1; TRBD2 might be the D (6 bases). V was cut by 4 bases and J by 9 bases, with 16 bases left in between. Germline assignment: CDR1 DFQATT and CDR2 SNEGSKA (reference sequence). There are 13 residues in the CDR3. CDR3 nucleotide sequence: TGCAGTGCTAACCGGGACTGGAAGGGTGAGCAGTTCTTC. This encodes CSANRDWKGEQFF.

The chain has TRBV6-1 and TRBJ1-2, with TRBD1 identical over 8 bases. The CDR3 is 18 residues long. Germline-derived CDR1 and CDR2 are MNHNS and SASEGT. The junction had 10 bases not matched to a gene; V was cut back by 1 base and J by 0 bases. The CDR3 is CASSEGGARGPANYGYTF. CDR3 in DNA: TGTGCCAGCAGTGAAGGTGGGGCCAGGGGGCCGGCTAACTATGGCTACACCTTC.

This clonotype has ten or more counts. J is TRBJ1-4 and V is TRBV20-1; 11 bases are shared with TRBD1. Germline V gene sequence: CDR1 DFQATT, CDR2 SNEGSKA (reference sequence). Trimming at V came to 3 bases and at J to 7 bases, leaving 4 bases not matched to a gene. This CDR3 comprises 14 residues. DNA of the CDR3: TGCAGTGCTAGTGAGGACAGGGGGCGTGAAAAACTGTTTTTT. Translated: CSASEDRGREKLFF.

The chain joins TRBV5-1 to TRBJ2-5; D might be TRBD2 (6 bases). Trimming left V 4 bases short and J 5 bases short, with 15 bases between. CDR3 length: 14 residues. Germline assignment: CDR1 SGHRS and CDR2 YFSETQ. The CDR3 region is CASSPGGLSETQYF. The DNA for the CDR3 is TGCGCCAGCAGCCCTGGGGGACTTTCGGAGACCCAGTACTTC.

This chain uses TRBV7-2 with TRBJ1-2; possible D gene TRBD1, 6 bases. Trimming pared 3 bases from V and 6 bases from J, leaving 17 bases between. Germline-derived CDR1 and CDR2 are SGHTA and FQGNSA. CDR3 length: 15 amino acids. CDR3 sequence: CASSFKPQGSDGYTF. CDR3 nucleotides: TGTGCCAGCAGCTTTAAGCCACAGGGAAGTGATGGCTACACCTTC.

This clonotype was detected a few times. V and J are TRBV12-3 or TRBV12-4 and TRBJ1-6, with a weak D call TRBD1 (5 bases). Trimming removed 4 bases at V and 9 bases at J, with 13 bases between. The CDR3 contains 14 residues. CDR3 nucleotides: TGTGCCAGCAGTTCCAGGGTCGTGGGTTCACCCCTCCACTTT. This sequence encodes CASSSRVVGSPLHF.

The rearrangement uses TRBV2 and TRBJ2-2, with TRBD2 as a possible D gene (6 bases). V gave up 7 bases and J gave up 0 bases, with 18 bases separating them. The CDR3 has 17 residues. The germline CDR1 and CDR2 sequences are SNHLY and FYNNEI. The CDR3 bases are TGTGCCAGCAACTTTGAGGGCGGGGACCCGAACACCGGGGAGCTGTTTTTT. Its translation is CASNFEGGDPNTGELFF.

This clonotype showed up just a few times. The chain combines TRBV19 with TRBJ2-2; D remains unclear. V was clipped by 3 bases and J by 4 bases, with 9 bases between them. The CDR3 runs to 14 residues. Germline V gives CDR1 LNHDA, CDR2 SQIVND (reference sequence). CDR3 in amino acids: CASSIPLGTGELFF. For the CDR3, the DNA is TGTGCCAGTAGTATCCCGTTGGGCACCGGGGAGCTGTTTTTT.

This clonotype was seen at least ten times. This rearrangement joins TRBV6-1 to TRBJ1-2; 7 bases agree with TRBD1. The germline gives CDR1 MNHNS, CDR2 SASEGT. This CDR3 contains 13 residues. V gave up 4 bases and J gave up 5 bases; unmatched junction bases: 4. The CDR3 bases are TGTGCCAGCAGTGCGGGACAGCTTTATGGCTACACCTTC. It is translated as CASSAGQLYGYTF.

This clonotype was picked up a small number of times. The V gene is TRBV18, the J gene TRBJ1-1, with 7 bases fitting TRBD1. V lost 3 bases, J lost 6 bases, and 7 bases stayed unmatched. This CDR3 spans 14 amino acids. Germline V gives CDR1 KGHSH, CDR2 LQKENI. The CDR3 protein is CASSPPGQSAEAFF. As DNA, the CDR3 is TGTGCCAGCTCACCTCCGGGACAGTCCGCTGAAGCTTTCTTT.

This clonotype was seen a handful of times. This chain connects TRBV7-3 to TRBJ2-6; D unclear. CDR3 size: 13 residues. Germline values: CDR1 SGHTA, CDR2 FQGTGA. The germline V and J ends were trimmed by 2 bases and 3 bases, with 2 bases remaining between them. CDR3 sequence: CASSLGGANVLTF. The DNA of the CDR3 is TGTGCCAGCAGCTTAGGTGGGGCCAACGTCCTGACTTTC.

There are a few counts of this clonotype. The chain links TRBV18 to TRBJ1-5, with 7 bases fitting TRBD1. The CDR3 sequence is 13 residues long. Trimming took 3 bases from V and 4 from J; bases not matched to a gene: 0. In germline, CDR1 is KGHSH, CDR2 LQKENI. The CDR3 nucleotides are TGTGCCAGCTCACCGACAGGGAATCAGCCCCAGCATTTT. This encodes CASSPTGNQPQHF.

This clonotype has a count of ten or more. The V gene is TRBV7-2, the J gene TRBJ1-4; D uncertain. Deletions cut 1 base from V and 8 bases from J, with 8 bases between. The V gene's germline CDR1 is SGHTA and CDR2 FQGNSA. The CDR3 covers 13 residues. In DNA form, the CDR3 reads TGTGCCAGCAGCTTAGTCGGACGGGAAAAACTGTTTTTT. Residues: CASSLVGREKLFF.

This clonotype has a count of ten or more. The CDR3 is CAWSRRGPYTEAFF. Written as DNA, the CDR3 is TGTGCCTGGAGTAGGCGGGGACCATACACTGAAGCTTTCTTT. The chain combines TRBV30 with TRBJ1-1; D is possibly TRBD1 (5 bases). Per the germline V gene, CDR1 is GTSNPN and CDR2 is SVGIG (reference sequence). This CDR3 contains 14 residues. Trimming took off 2 bases at V and 3 bases at J, with 13 bases between the two ends.

In its sample, this clonotype was seen many times. The J gene is TRBJ2-1, the V gene TRBV6-5; 8 nucleotides line up with TRBD1. The CDR3 spans 13 residues. From germline, CDR1 is MNHEY and CDR2 SVGAGI. Trimming at V came to 6 bases and at J to 7 bases, leaving 5 bases not matched to a gene. The CDR3 DNA reads TGTGCCAGCAGGCTTAACAGGGGGAATGAGCAGTTCTTC. The encoded protein is CASRLNRGNEQFF.

This sequence joins TRBV27 and TRBJ2-3; 10 nucleotides agree with TRBD1. Trimming removed 3 bases from V and 5 bases from J; junction bases left unmatched: 5. This CDR3 region has 15 residues. CDR1 MNHEY and CDR2 SMNVEV come from the germline V gene (reference sequence). CDR3 amino acids: CASSFRQGAKDTQYF. The CDR3 DNA follows: TGTGCCAGCAGTTTCCGACAGGGGGCAAAAGATACGCAGTATTTT.

This clonotype was recorded at least ten times. The chain joins TRBV21-1 to TRBJ1-2; TRBD1 is taken as the D call from the table, unchecked against the DNA. TRBV21-1 is tagged as a pseudogene. The CDR3 sequence is 14 residues long. The CDR3 here is CASSYIQGAEGYTF. In DNA, the CDR3 is TGTGCCAGCAGCTACATCCAGGGGGCCGAGGGCTACACCTTC.

This clonotype was seen a handful of times. The rearrangement joins TRBV20-1 to TRBJ1-2; maybe TRBD1 (6 bases). Looked up from germline, CDR1 is DFQATT and CDR2 is SNEGSKA (reference sequence). V was pared by 3 bases and J by 2 bases, with 13 bases between. The CDR3 totals 14 residues. CDR3 residues: CSARLAGANYGYTF. The DNA for the CDR3 is TGCAGTGCTAGGTTGGCAGGGGCGAACTATGGCTACACCTTC.

This sequence joins TRBV9 and TRBJ1-3, with D possibly matching TRBD1 (6 bases). The CDR3 has 15 amino acids. Between the trimmed V and J ends, which lost 0 bases and 2 bases, there was a span of 9 bases. Germline values: CDR1 SGDLS, CDR2 YYNGEE. Here the CDR3 reads CASSVGGPAGNTIYF. The DNA of the CDR3 is TGTGCCAGCAGCGTAGGGGGGCCAGCTGGAAACACCATATATTTT.

V and J are TRBV20-1 and TRBJ1-2; D is possibly TRBD1 (6 bases). Deletions cut 3 bases from V and 4 bases from J, with 24 bases between. The CDR3 consists of 17 residues. The germline V gene encodes CDR1 DFQATT and CDR2 SNEGSKA (reference sequence). Written as DNA, the CDR3 is TGCAGTGCTAGGGACGTAGAGGACAGCCCCGTCGCCTATGGCTACACCTTC. Its translation: CSARDVEDSPVAYGYTF.

This sequence joins TRBV5-6 and TRBJ1-5, with 8 bases that match TRBD1. The CDR3 spans 14 residues. With 0 bases clipped from V and 5 bases from J, the junction kept 1 base outside the gene matches. Germline V lookup: CDR1 SGHDT, CDR2 YYEEEE. As DNA, the CDR3 is TGTGCCAGCAGCTTGGGGACAGGGCATCAGCCCCAGCATTTT. Protein sequence: CASSLGTGHQPQHF.

This clonotype was counted between two and nine times. The chain uses TRBV12-3 or TRBV12-4 and TRBJ2-3, with a tentative D call TRBD2 (6 bases). V was shortened by 3 bases and J by 0 bases, with 10 bases between the two germline ends. This CDR3 spans 15 amino acids. The CDR3 loop reads CASSFSGTSTDTQYF. As DNA, the CDR3 is TGTGCCAGCAGTTTCTCCGGGACTAGCACAGATACGCAGTATTTT.

This clonotype has just a few counts. The chain carries TRBV20-1 and TRBJ1-1; TRBD1 matches 8 bases. This CDR3 has 14 residues. The ends lost 6 bases at V and 4 bases at J; junction bases unmatched: 10. The germline V gene encodes CDR1 DFQATT and CDR2 SNEGSKA (reference sequence). CDR3: CSATRNRGSTEAFF. In DNA, the CDR3 is TGCAGTGCCACACGGAACAGGGGGAGCACTGAAGCTTTCTTT.

Worth noting for this clonotype: A read error may be the cause here, since a much bigger clone is one base away. The V call is TRBV5-8, the J call TRBJ1-5; 10 bases align to TRBD1. CDR1 and CDR2 (germline): SGHTS, YDEGEE. V trimming: 2 bases; J trimming: 5 bases; junction bases outside the gene matches: 4. This CDR3 has 15 residues. CDR3 in DNA: TGTGCCAGCAGCTTTGCGGGACAGGGGCATCAGCCCCAGCATTTT. Residues: CASSFAGQGHQPQHF. Full variable domain (outside the CDR3, taken from reference TRBV5-8 and TRBJ1-5): EAGVTQSPTHLIKTRGQQATLRCSPISGHTSVYWYQQALGLGLQFLLWYDEGEERNRGNFPPRFSGRQFPNYSSELNVNALELEDSALYLCASSFAGQGHQPQHFGDGTRLSIL.

This clonotype was seen more than once but under ten times. The chain is built from TRBV3-1 and TRBJ2-3; D is uncertain. The CDR3 is 12 amino acids. Looked up from germline, CDR1 is LGHDT and CDR2 is YNNKEL (reference sequence). Trimming stripped 4 bases from V and 6 bases from J, with 8 bases between. The CDR3 region has the DNA TGTGCCAGCAGCCGTCGTCTGGATACGCAGTATTTT. Encoded protein: CASSRRLDTQYF.

This sequence joins TRBV15 and TRBJ2-1; D call uncertain. The CDR3 covers 11 residues. V was trimmed by 0 bases and J by 9 bases, leaving 3 bases between them. The germline gives CDR1 LNHNV, CDR2 YYDKDF (reference sequence). CDR3 sequence reads: CATSRDPEQFF. The CDR3 coding sequence is TGTGCCACCAGCAGAGATCCTGAGCAGTTCTTC.

This clonotype came up a few times. Without the conserved terminal phenylalanine or tryptophan, this CDR3 likely stems from a read error. Because the CDR3's place on the DNA is in doubt, the DNA is left out and the CDR3 is given as listed by TCRdb. The J gene is TRBJ2-7, the V gene TRBV3-2; the table names TRBD1, a call not compared with the DNA. TRBV3-2 counts as a pseudogene. The CDR3 extends over 12 residues, inclusive of both ends. CDR3 sequence reads: CASSQVTGQEKR.

The chain combines TRBV6-6 with TRBJ2-1; possibly TRBD1 for D (5 bases). Germline V gene lookup returns CDR1 MNHNY and CDR2 SVGAGI (reference sequence). This CDR3 contains 12 residues. The ends were cut back, 2 bases at V and 10 bases at J, with 9 bases in the middle. CDR3 DNA sequence: TGTGCCAGCAGTTACGGGGCAGGCGAGCAGTTCTTC. Its translation: CASSYGAGEQFF.

This clonotype was picked up many times. The chain combines TRBV20-1 with TRBJ1-6, with D possibly being TRBD1 (5 bases). The CDR3 spans 15 residues. CDR1 is DFQATT, CDR2 SNEGSKA, per germline (reference sequence). The ends were cut back, 2 bases at V and 4 bases at J, with 12 bases in the middle. CDR3 sequence (DNA): TGCAGTGCTAGACTGCACGCAGGGTATAATTCACCCCTCCACTTT. This translates into CSARLHAGYNSPLHF.